Each of the 30 T cell receptor beta chains below was sequenced from the same sample in a study of radiation and T cells in renal cell carcinoma (dated by TCRdb to 2020 to 2021). Libraries were built with the immunoSEQ multiplex PCR assay. TCRdb holds this immuneACCESS table with in-frame rearrangements only. Some clones are missing; in checked studies, unresolved V genes explain under half, and the rest has no known cause. For this sample the table gives 100,000 to 150,000 clones, of which about four fifths were detected only once. Roughly 5.9% of the sample is in the top ten clones. In the paper's terms, the time point label means: blood 2 weeks post-SBRT. The treatment or condition label here, explained by the study, means: 15 Gy SBRT to primary tumor, nephrectomy 4 weeks later. The material was blood, obtained from a patient whose treatment included radiotherapy and nephrectomy. Receptor source: a man aged 50-59 years with renal cell carcinoma.

This rearrangement joins TRBV5-1 to TRBJ2-7, with D tentatively TRBD1 (6 bases). The germline V gene encodes CDR1 SGHRS and CDR2 YFSETQ. The CDR3 spans 12 residues. V dropped 5 bases and J dropped 9 bases, with 15 bases sitting between them. As DNA, the CDR3 is TGCGCCAGCAGTTTAACAGGGTATGGGCAGTACTTC. Protein sequence: CASSLTGYGQYF.

Points on this clone: The junction differs from germline at one of its ends, possibly a read error. The V gene is TRBV7-7, the J gene TRBJ2-5, with 10 bases lining up with TRBD2. Germline loops: CDR1 SSHAT, CDR2 FNYEAQ (reference sequence). CDR3 size: 16 residues. In DNA form, the CDR3 reads TGTGCTAGCAGCTTAGGGTCTCTAGCGGGGGTAGAGACCCAGTACTTC. Amino acids: CASSLGSLAGVETQYF.

The chain uses TRBV11-2 and TRBJ2-7; D is uncertain. Trimming left V 1 base short and J 4 bases short, with 8 bases between. In germline, CDR1 is SGHAT, CDR2 FQNNGV. This CDR3 region has 13 residues. CDR3 sequence reads: CASSLGQIYEQYF. In DNA, the CDR3 is TGTGCCAGCAGCTTAGGCCAGATTTACGAGCAGTACTTC.

The rearrangement uses TRBV5-1 and TRBJ1-1; D call uncertain. There are 14 residues in the CDR3. V lost 3 bases to trimming and J lost 2 bases, with 11 bases between them. Per the germline V gene, CDR1 is SGHRS and CDR2 is YFSETQ. The CDR3: CASSSLGLNTEAFF. DNA for the CDR3: TGCGCCAGCAGCTCCCTGGGCTTAAACACTGAAGCTTTCTTT.

This chain connects TRBV7-9 to TRBJ2-7; D possibly corresponds to TRBD1 (6 bases). The V and J ends lost 6 bases and 7 bases respectively, with 22 bases between them. Germline CDR1 and CDR2: SEHNR and FQNEAQ (reference sequence). The CDR3 loop spans 15 amino acids. CDR3 coding DNA: TGTGCCAGCAGTATGGTCTTGGGGGCCCTGGGAGAGCAGTACTTC. As protein: CASSMVLGALGEQYF.

This clone was detected once. V gene TRBV27 combines with J gene TRBJ2-1; D is unresolved. The CDR3 has 14 amino acids. Germline CDR1 reads MNHEY; CDR2 reads SMNVEV (reference sequence). V dropped 5 bases and J dropped 0 bases, with 8 bases sitting between them. Here the CDR3 DNA reads TGTGCCAGCAGTAGGCAACGCTCCTACAATGAGCAGTTCTTC. Protein: CASSRQRSYNEQFF.

The rearrangement links TRBV5-6 to TRBJ2-7, with D uncertain. The CDR3 is made up of 13 amino acids. V was clipped by 4 bases and J by 4 bases, with 12 bases between them. Germline CDR1 is SGHDT and CDR2 is YYEEEE. This CDR3 is CASSPPYRYEQYF. The CDR3 nucleotides read TGTGCCAGCAGCCCTCCGTACCGATACGAGCAGTACTTC.

This chain links TRBV6-1 with TRBJ2-7; TRBD1 might be the D (6 bases). The CDR3 length is 15 residues. Between the trimmed V and J ends, which lost 5 bases and 6 bases, there was a span of 20 bases. Germline V gene lookup returns CDR1 MNHNS and CDR2 SASEGT. Here the CDR3 reads CASSFSTGFDFEQYF. For the CDR3, the DNA is TGTGCCAGCAGTTTCAGCACAGGGTTCGATTTCGAGCAGTACTTC.

J is TRBJ1-5 and V is TRBV2; D gene ambiguous. This CDR3 spans 14 amino acids. CDR1 is SNHLY, CDR2 FYNNEI, per germline. Trimming took off 2 bases at V and 5 bases at J, with 10 bases between the two ends. The CDR3 DNA reads TGTGCCAGCAGTGAAACGGGTATGGATCAGCCCCAGCATTTT. Protein product: CASSETGMDQPQHF. Drawing the rest from reference TRBV2 and TRBJ1-5, the complete variable domain is EPEVTQTPSHQVTQMGQEVILRCVPISNHLYFYWYRQILGQKVEFLVSFYNNEISEKSEIFDDQFSVERPDGSNFTLKIRSTKLEDSAMYFCASSETGMDQPQHFGDGTRLSIL.

Only one count was recorded for this clone. V is TRBV2 and J is TRBJ2-3; D gene uncertain. The CDR3 is 14 amino acids. The germline CDR1 and CDR2 sequences are SNHLY and FYNNEI. V lost 2 bases to trimming and J lost 4 bases, with 10 bases between them. The CDR3 DNA reads as TGTGCCAGCAGTGAACGTACAGTAGCAGATACGCAGTATTTT. Its translation is CASSERTVADTQYF.

The chain combines TRBV9 with TRBJ2-3, with D perhaps matching TRBD1 or TRBD2 (6 bases each). CDR3 length equals 16 residues. With 0 bases removed from V and 4 bases from J, the gap between germline ends came to 15 bases. Per the germline V gene, CDR1 is SGDLS and CDR2 is YYNGEE. CDR3 sequence: CASSVAGGGVADTQYF. The CDR3 coding sequence is TGTGCCAGCAGCGTAGCTGGGGGCGGGGTGGCAGATACGCAGTATTTT.

V usage is TRBV5-1 and J usage is TRBJ2-7, with 8 bases aligning to TRBD2. Germline lookup yields CDR1 SGHRS and CDR2 YFSETQ. CDR3 size: 15 residues. The ends lost 2 bases at V and 4 bases at J; junction bases unmatched: 8. The CDR3 loop is CASSFDTGGPYEQYF. The CDR3 coding sequence is TGCGCCAGCAGCTTTGATACGGGAGGGCCATACGAGCAGTACTTC. Using reference TRBV5-1 and TRBJ2-7 for the parts outside the CDR3, the full variable domain is KAGVTQTPRYLIKTRGQQVTLSCSPISGHRSVSWYQQTPGQGLQFLFEYFSETQRNKGNFPGRFSGRQFSNSRSEMNVSTLELGDSALYLCASSFDTGGPYEQYFGPGTRLTVT.

V usage is TRBV4-1 and J usage is TRBJ2-5; the match to TRBD1 covers 7 bases. Germline V CDR1 and CDR2: MGHRA, YSYEKL. CDR3 size: 16 residues. V was clipped by 2 bases and J by 2 bases; unmatched bases: 8. CDR3 coding DNA: TGCGCCAGCAGCCAATTGGGACAGACGCTACAAGAGACCCAGTACTTC. Translated: CASSQLGQTLQETQYF.

The chain employs TRBV27 and TRBJ1-3, with D possibly TRBD1 on 6 matching bases. Trimming cost V 5 bases and J 4 bases, with 18 bases left between them. This CDR3 spans 16 amino acids. Germline CDR1 MNHEY, CDR2 SMNVEV (reference sequence). The DNA for the CDR3 is TGTGCCAGCAGTCCCAGGACAGCGCTCGGGGGAAACACCATATATTTT. Encoded protein: CASSPRTALGGNTIYF.

The rearrangement links TRBV7-9 to TRBJ2-7; no clear D. The CDR3 loop spans 10 amino acids. Trimming stripped 2 bases from V and 6 bases from J, with 2 bases between. CDR1 and CDR2 from the germline V gene are SEHNR and FQNEAQ (reference sequence). The DNA of the CDR3 is TGTGCCAGCAGCTTAAGCGAGCAGTACTTC. Translated, it gives CASSLSEQYF.

This chain uses TRBV4-3 with TRBJ1-2; no clear D. This CDR3 contains 19 residues. The V gene lost 0 bases and the J gene lost 8 bases, with 28 bases spanning the gap. Germline assignment: CDR1 LGHNA and CDR2 YSLEER. The DNA for the CDR3 is TGCGCCAGCAGCCAAGATTTACCGGCGGTAGGCGGACGACATTGGGGCTACACCTTC. Translation: CASSQDLPAVGGRHWGYTF.

Here the CDR3 reads CAISEQSRGYTF. CDR3 sequence (DNA): TGTGCCATCAGTGAGCAAAGTCGTGGCTACACCTTC. The chain couples TRBV10-3 to TRBJ1-2; D gene uncertain. The V end was cut by 2 bases, the J end by 7 bases, with 8 bases between. Germline assignment: CDR1 ENHRY and CDR2 SYGVKD. The CDR3 spans 12 residues.

This chain joins TRBV12-2 and TRBJ2-4; the D call of TRBD2 is as the table states it, not checked on the DNA. TRBV12-2 is assigned pseudogene status. The CDR3 runs 15 residues. CDR3 sequence reads: CASRFSGRGKNIQYF. CDR3 nucleotides: TGTGCAAGTCGCTTCAGCGGGAGGGGCAAAAACATTCAGTACTTC.

The V gene is TRBV6-5, the J gene TRBJ1-5; 7 bases line up with TRBD1. CDR3 length: 14 residues. V shed 6 bases, J shed 2 bases, and the junction held 4 bases outside the gene matches. Germline assignment: CDR1 MNHEY and CDR2 SVGAGI. CDR3 protein: CASRQGQGNQPQHF. The CDR3 region has the DNA TGTGCCAGCAGACAGGGGCAGGGCAATCAGCCCCAGCATTTT.

This sequence joins TRBV2 and TRBJ2-7; D unclear. The CDR3 contains 15 residues. The germline V gene has CDR1 SNHLY and CDR2 FYNNEI. V was shortened by 0 bases and J by 0 bases, with 9 bases between the two germline ends. In nucleotides, the CDR3 is TGTGCCAGCAGTGAAGCACGGTACTCCTCCTACGAGCAGTACTTC. Its translation is CASSEARYSSYEQYF.

This clone was counted a few times. The gene calls are TRBV30 and TRBJ1-1, with 7 bases aligning to TRBD1. Per germline, CDR1 GTSNPN and CDR2 SVGIG (reference sequence). The trim removed 3 bases at V and 11 bases at J, leaving 12 bases unmatched. The CDR3 has 13 amino acids. CDR3 nucleotide sequence: TGTGCCTGGAGCCTACAACCGGGACAGCTGGCTTTCTTT. This encodes CAWSLQPGQLAFF.

This clone has only a few counts. As DNA, the CDR3 is TGCAGCGTCGCCACTAGTGGGCCCTACAATGAGCAGTTCTTC. It is translated as CSVATSGPYNEQFF. The V and J genes are TRBV29-1 and TRBJ2-1; a weak D match, TRBD2 (5 bases). CDR1 and CDR2 (germline): SQVTM, ANQGSEA. V gave up 6 bases and J gave up 2 bases, with 14 bases separating them. The CDR3 is made up of 14 amino acids.

V is TRBV4-3 and J is TRBJ1-2, with TRBD1 as a possible D gene (5 bases). Germline values: CDR1 LGHNA, CDR2 YSLEER. The CDR3 sequence is 16 residues long. Trimming stripped 0 bases from V and 6 bases from J, with 17 bases between. CDR3 protein: CASSQDMRGVYHGYTF. The CDR3, as DNA: TGCGCCAGCAGCCAAGATATGAGGGGAGTTTATCATGGCTACACCTTC.

This chain joins TRBV19 and TRBJ1-2, with D unclear. V shed 5 bases and J shed 0 bases, with 4 bases lying between them. Germline assignment: CDR1 LNHDA and CDR2 SQIVND (reference sequence). CDR3 size: 12 residues. The DNA of the CDR3 is TGTGCCAGTAGTGGGGCTAACTATGGCTACACCTTC. Its translation: CASSGANYGYTF.

A single count supports this clone. The chain carries TRBV5-1 and TRBJ2-7; D is undetermined. From germline, CDR1 is SGHRS and CDR2 YFSETQ. V was clipped by 7 bases and J by 0 bases, with 14 bases between them. This CDR3 is 14 amino acids long. CDR3 protein: CASSSGPSSYEQYF. The CDR3 DNA reads as TGCGCCAGCTCCTCTGGGCCTAGCTCCTACGAGCAGTACTTC.

The chain joins TRBV10-1 to TRBJ1-2, with 7 bases that match TRBD1. Germline values: CDR1 WNHNN, CDR2 SYGVQD (reference sequence). The CDR3 length is 12 residues. J lost 7 bases, V lost 10 bases, and 9 bases had no gene match. Here the CDR3 DNA reads TGCGCCATAACAGGGGACCCACGTGGCTACACCTTC. It codes for CAITGDPRGYTF.

The V call is TRBV5-1, the J call TRBJ1-5, with D tentatively TRBD1 (5 bases). V dropped 3 bases and J dropped 3 bases, with 7 bases sitting between them. Per the germline V gene, CDR1 is SGHRS and CDR2 is YFSETQ. The CDR3 is 13 amino acids. The DNA for the CDR3 is TGCGCCAGCAGCTCGACAGTCAATCAGCCCCAGCATTTT. Its protein product is CASSSTVNQPQHF.

J is TRBJ2-7 and V is TRBV18, with 8 bases matching TRBD2. The length of the CDR3 is 16 residues. From germline, CDR1 is KGHSH and CDR2 LQKENI. V shed 0 bases, J shed 2 bases, and the junction held 6 bases outside the gene matches. The chain's CDR3 is CASSPPYGGATYEQYF. The CDR3 coding sequence is TGTGCCAGCTCACCACCGTACGGGGGGGCCACCTACGAGCAGTACTTC. Based on the CDR3 plus reference TRBV18 and TRBJ2-7, the full variable domain is NAGVMQNPRHLVRRRGQEARLRCSPMKGHSHVYWYRQLPEEGLKFMVYLQKENIIDESGMPKERFSAEFPKEGPSILRIQQVVRGDSAAYFCASSPPYGGATYEQYFGPGTRLTVT.

This clone was observed a few times. The CDR3 region is CAIQPGQGNNEQFF. Here the CDR3 DNA reads TGTGCCATCCAACCGGGACAGGGTAATAATGAGCAGTTCTTC. V and J are TRBV10-3 and TRBJ2-1; 9 bases fit TRBD1. This CDR3 comprises 14 residues. The junction had 9 bases not matched to a gene; V was cut back by 8 bases and J by 7 bases. CDR1 ENHRY and CDR2 SYGVKD come from the germline V gene.

The V gene is TRBV2, the J gene TRBJ2-3; a possible D gene is TRBD1 (5 bases). Trimming took 5 bases from V and 2 from J, leaving 14 bases between them. Germline V gene lookup returns CDR1 SNHLY and CDR2 FYNNEI. CDR3 length equals 15 residues. CDR3 protein: CASSRDRSDTDTQYF. The CDR3 DNA is TGTGCCAGCAGTCGTGACAGATCCGACACAGATACGCAGTATTTT.